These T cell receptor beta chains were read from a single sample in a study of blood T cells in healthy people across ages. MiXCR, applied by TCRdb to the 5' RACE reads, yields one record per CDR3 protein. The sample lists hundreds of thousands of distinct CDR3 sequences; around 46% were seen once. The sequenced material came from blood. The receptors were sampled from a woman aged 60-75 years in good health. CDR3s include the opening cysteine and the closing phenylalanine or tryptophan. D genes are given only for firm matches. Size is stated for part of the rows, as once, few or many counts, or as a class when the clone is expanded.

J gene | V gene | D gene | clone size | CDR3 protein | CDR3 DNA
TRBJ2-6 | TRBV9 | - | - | CARSRGGASGANVLTF | TGTGCCCGCAGCAGGGGCGGGGCGTCTGGGGCCAACGTCCTGACTTTC
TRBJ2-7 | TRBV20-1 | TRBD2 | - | CSVGGGRAYEQYF | TGCAGTGTAGGTGGCGGGAGGGCCTACGAGCAGTACTTC
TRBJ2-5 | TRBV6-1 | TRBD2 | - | CASSEAPRTSGGAETQYF | TGTGCCAGCAGTGAAGCCCCACGGACTAGCGGGGGGGCGGAGACCCAGTACTTC
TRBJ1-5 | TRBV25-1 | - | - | CASSEYGGDDNQPQHF | TGTGCCAGCAGTGAATATGGGGGGGACGACAATCAGCCCCAGCATTTT
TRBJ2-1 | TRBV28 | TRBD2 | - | CASSSSGTGDEQFF | TGTGCCAGCAGTTCGAGCGGGACCGGCGATGAGCAGTTCTTC
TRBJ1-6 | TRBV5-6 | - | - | CASSLRAGNNSPLHF | TGTGCCAGCAGCTTGCGGGCCGGAAATAATTCACCCCTCCACTTT
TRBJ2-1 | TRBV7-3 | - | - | CASSSTTYNEQFF | TGTGCCAGCAGCTCCACGACCTACAATGAGCAGTTCTTC
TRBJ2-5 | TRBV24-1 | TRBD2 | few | CATSDFGGTSGGETQYF | TGTGCCACCAGTGATTTTGGCGGGACTAGCGGGGGAGAGACCCAGTACTTC
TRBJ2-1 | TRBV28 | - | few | CASSGAEGIGDEQFF | TGTGCCAGCAGTGGGGCGGAGGGGATTGGGGATGAGCAGTTCTTC
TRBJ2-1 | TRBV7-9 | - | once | CASTVTLHRVIHEQFF | TGTGCCAGCACCGTAACCTTACACAGGGTCATACATGAGCAGTTCTTC